These T cell receptor beta chains were read from a single sample in a study of immune characteristics of hereditary and idiopathic chronic pancreatitis. This table comes from immunoSEQ multiplex PCR, and its TCRdb copy is limited to in-frame clones, with some not included. Here the sample spans about 6,000 clones, roughly 74% being singletons. The sample taken for sequencing was pancreas tissue with hereditary chronic pancreatitis. The receptors were gathered from a human donor with chronic pancreatitis. Each CDR3 is given with its conserved first and last residue. The D gene is left open where the match is weak. Rows may omit the clone size; those that give it use once, few, many or a size class.

TRBJ1-3,.,TRBV3-1/TRBV3-2,.,CASSQVPPGASGNTIYF,TGTGCCAGCAGCCAAGTCCCCCCCGGGGCCTCTGGAAACACCATATATTTT
TRBJ2-5,few,TRBV4-3,.,CASSQDGPGPRETQYF,TGCGCCAGCAGCCAAGATGGGCCAGGCCCCCGGGAGACCCAGTACTTC
TRBJ1-4,.,TRBV19,.,CASSMSVRMEKLFF,TGTGCCAGTAGTATGTCAGTCCGAATGGAAAAACTGTTTTTT
TRBJ1-5,.,TRBV27,.,CASSLFGPYQPQHF,TGTGCCAGCAGTTTATTTGGTCCCTATCAGCCCCAGCATTTT
TRBJ2-2,.,TRBV6-4,.,CASSDSDTGELFF,TGTGCCAGCAGTGACTCGGACACCGGGGAGCTGTTTTTT
TRBJ2-3,.,TRBV3-1/TRBV3-2,.,CASSQEGGGADTQYF,TGTGCCAGCAGCCAAGAAGGAGGGGGGGCTGATACGCAGTATTTT
TRBJ2-3,.,TRBV5-4,TRBD1,CASSLAGGNADTQYF,TGTGCCAGCAGCTTGGCAGGGGGTAATGCAGATACGCAGTATTTT
TRBJ1-4,.,TRBV4-1,.,CASSQDTAANEKLFF,TGCGCCAGCAGCCAGGACACTGCGGCTAATGAAAAACTGTTTTTT
TRBJ2-5,.,TRBV19,.,CASRDGGAETQYF,TGTGCCAGTAGGGACGGGGGAGCGGAGACCCAGTACTTC
TRBJ1-6,few,TRBV28,.,CASRHFTLRANSPLHF,TGTGCCAGCAGACACTTTACTTTACGGGCTAATTCACCCCTCCACTTT
TRBJ1-1,.,TRBV29-1,.,CSVADSFMVTEAFF,TGCAGCGTTGCGGACAGTTTTATGGTCACTGAAGCCTTCTTT
TRBJ2-3,once,TRBV10-1,.,CASRVSPDTQYF,TGCGCCAGCAGGGTGAGTCCAGATACGCAGTATTTT
TRBJ2-3,.,TRBV6-4,TRBD1,CASSGVQGTTDTQYF,TGTGCCAGCAGTGGAGTACAGGGGACCACAGATACGCAGTATTTT
TRBJ2-1,.,TRBV7-2,.,CASSLSVQVFSYNEQFF,TGTGCCAGCAGCTTATCTGTACAGGTTTTCTCCTACAATGAGCAGTTCTTC
TRBJ2-5,.,TRBV6-5,.,CASSYNRGETQYF,TGTGCCAGCAGTTATAATCGGGGAGAGACCCAGTACTTC
TRBJ2-2,.,TRBV4-2,.,CASTTTGPSTGELFF,TGTGCCAGCACCACCACTGGGCCGAGCACCGGGGAGCTGTTTTTT
TRBJ1-2,medium-sized,TRBV28,.,CGAGFYGYTF,TGTGGGGCAGGGTTCTATGGCTACACCTTC